A single T cell receptor (beta chain) is shown here with its context. The clone's antigen remains unknown. Base qualities are missing; no much larger clone stands one base away. This sample stems from a study of chemoradiotherapy in HPV16-positive cancers (dated by TCRdb to between 2021 and 2024). Regarding the complete study: Candidate HPV-specific T-cell clones and common TCR motifs were defined by functional T-cell assays performed on cells from a couple of HPV16-positive patients. Next, the candidate HPV-specific TCRs and motifs were followed in TCR repertoires from about 90 patients with HPV-related cancers. The study asked whether T-cell immunity to the HPV oncoproteins E6 and E7 changes during chemoradiotherapy and whether this immunity affects survival.

Libraries were built with the immunoSEQ multiplex PCR assay. TCRdb took this table from immuneACCESS and kept in-frame rearrangements with V and J called. Such tables lack part of the clones; where checked against another copy, unresolved V genes explain under half of the gap, and the rest is unexplained. Within this sample are 15,000 to 20,000 clones, with 75% to 90% of them counted one time only. The ten largest clones represent more than 3% of the sample. Reading from cysteine to phenylalanine, the CDR3 counts 16 amino acids. CDR3 DNA only is kept here, 48 bases in frame from base 1. Trimmed from V: 5 bases; trimmed from J: 5 bases; junction bases lacking a gene match: 9. Looking up the germline V gene yields CDR1 MDHEN and CDR2 SYDVKM. Repertoires were sampled repeatedly over the course of chemoradiotherapy so that clonal expansion in the tumor microenvironment could be followed. General findings and caveats noted by the study authors: Expansion of candidate HPV-specific clones and E7-related TCR motifs was observed in the tumor microenvironment during treatment, whereas no such expansion was observed for non-HPV-specific T cells. The survival association was reported for HPV16-positive patients, and the functional definition of HPV-specific T cells was derived from only a couple of HPV16-positive patients. In HPV16-positive patients, expansion of HPV-responsive T cells during chemoradiotherapy was found to be associated with improved recurrence-free survival.

The clonotype comes from a human donor with HPV-associated anogenital cancer. Recombination linked TRBV28 to TRBJ2-3; TRBD1 aligns with 11 central bases. The source material was blood, sampled from a patient who underwent chemoradiotherapy. The CDR3 here reads CASSTGQGADKDTQYF. The nucleotide sequence is TGTGCCAGCAGTACCGGACAGGGGGCTGATAAAGATACGCAGTATTTT. The entire variable domain, with the stretches around the CDR3 drawn from the reference TRBV28 and TRBJ2-3 proteins, is DVKVTQSSRYLVKRTGEKVFLECVQDMDHENMFWYRQDPGLGLRLIYFSYDVKMKEKGDIPEGYSVSREKKERFSLILESASTNQTSMYLCASSTGQGADKDTQYFGPGTRLTVL.